This TCR beta chain was identified during a study of blood T cell repertoires in COVID-19. The assay was immunoSEQ multiplex PCR, and TCRdb's table has in-frame clones only and misses some. The sample lists 200,000 to 250,000 clones; around 89% were seen once. Germline V lookup: CDR1 SNHLY, CDR2 FYNNEI. V was pared by 8 bases and J by 0 bases, with 10 bases of the junction left unmatched. The CDR3 has 16 residues. The source material was peripheral blood. V and J are TRBV2 and TRBJ2-3, with 8 bases lining up with TRBD2. The source of this sequence is a woman aged 30 to 39 with COVID-19, enrolled during active disease. The CDR3 reads CASRRRLATSTDTQYF. DNA for the CDR3: TGTGCCAGCCGACGCCGACTAGCGACTAGCACAGATACGCAGTATTTT. The entire variable domain, with the rest obtained from reference TRBV2 and TRBJ2-3, is as follows: EPEVTQTPSHQVTQMGQEVILRCVPISNHLYFYWYRQILGQKVEFLVSFYNNEISEKSEIFDDQFSVERPDGSNFTLKIRSTKLEDSAMYFCASRRRLATSTDTQYFGPGTRLTVL.